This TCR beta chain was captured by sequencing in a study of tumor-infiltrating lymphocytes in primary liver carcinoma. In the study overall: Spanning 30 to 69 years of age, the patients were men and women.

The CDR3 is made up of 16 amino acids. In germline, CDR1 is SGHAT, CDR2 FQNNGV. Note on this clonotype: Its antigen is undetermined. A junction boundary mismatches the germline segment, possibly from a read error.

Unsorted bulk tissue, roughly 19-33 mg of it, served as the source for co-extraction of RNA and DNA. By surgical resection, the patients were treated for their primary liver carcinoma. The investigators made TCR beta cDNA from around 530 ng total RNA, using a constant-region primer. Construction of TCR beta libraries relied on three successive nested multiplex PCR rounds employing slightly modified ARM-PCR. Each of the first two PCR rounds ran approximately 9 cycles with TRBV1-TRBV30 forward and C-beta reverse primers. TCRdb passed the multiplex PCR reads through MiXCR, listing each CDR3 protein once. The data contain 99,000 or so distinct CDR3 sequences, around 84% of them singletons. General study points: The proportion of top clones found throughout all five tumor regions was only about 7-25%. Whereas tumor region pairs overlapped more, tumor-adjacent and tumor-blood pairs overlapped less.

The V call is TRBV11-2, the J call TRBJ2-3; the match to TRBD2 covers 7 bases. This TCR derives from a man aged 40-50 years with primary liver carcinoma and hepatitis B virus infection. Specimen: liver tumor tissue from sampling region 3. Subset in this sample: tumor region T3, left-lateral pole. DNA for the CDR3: TGCGCCAGCAGGCGGGAAACTGGGAGGGTCGGAGATATGCAGTATTTT. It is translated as CASRRETGRVGDMQYF.